The sequence of this TCR beta chain was determined in a study of cytotoxic CD8 clonotypes in ibrutinib-treated CLL. Points from the study as a whole: Stable or contracted on treatment, public clonotypes were also uncommon.

Germline loops: CDR1 MDHEN, CDR2 SYDVKM. Deletions cut 3 bases from V and 2 bases from J, with 12 bases between. This CDR3 is 15 amino acids long. Profiling relied on immunoSEQ multiplex PCR, and the TCRdb table lists in-frame clones only, not all of them. The profile shows about 84,000 clones, 70% to 90% of them singletons. Comments on this clone: No antigen is known for it.

The specimen comprised PBMCs, sampled before ibrutinib treatment. This receptor was identified in a human donor with chronic lymphocytic leukemia. The chain is built from TRBV28 and TRBJ2-3; possible D gene TRBD2, 6 bases. The CDR3 DNA follows: TGTGCCAGCAGTTTCCGGGACTCACTCACAGATACGCAGTATTTT. Translating it yields CASSFRDSLTDTQYF.